This is a list of T cell receptor beta chains from one sample in a study of blood T cell repertoires in COVID-19. TCRdb keeps only in-frame clones here, not all; method: immunoSEQ multiplex PCR. The data hold 120,000 or so clones, with about 83% observed a single time. Input material: peripheral blood. The receptors were gathered from an elderly man with active or convalescent COVID-19. CDR3s include the opening cysteine and the closing phenylalanine or tryptophan. The order of the fields is J gene, D gene, V gene, clone size, CDR3 DNA, CDR3 protein. The D gene is left open where the match is weak. Clone size is stated in some rows and not others, as once, few, many or a class when expanded.

j_call: TRBJ1-2
d_call: .
v_call: TRBV18
clone_size: .
cdr3_nt: TGTGCCAGCTCACCCGTAGCACAGGATGGCTACACCTTC
cdr3_aa: CASSPVAQDGYTF

j_call: TRBJ1-1
d_call: .
v_call: TRBV5-4
clone_size: .
cdr3_nt: TGTGCCAGCAGTGGGTCTTTAACGGGCACTGAAGCTTTCTTT
cdr3_aa: CASSGSLTGTEAFF

j_call: TRBJ2-5
d_call: .
v_call: TRBV19
clone_size: .
cdr3_nt: TGTGCCAGTAGAGACATCTCACGGCAAGAGACCCAGTACTTC
cdr3_aa: CASRDISRQETQYF

j_call: TRBJ1-6
d_call: .
v_call: TRBV3-1/TRBV3-2
clone_size: .
cdr3_nt: TGTGCCAGCAGCCAAGCCAACAGCTATTCACCCCTCCACTTT
cdr3_aa: CASSQANSYSPLHF

j_call: TRBJ1-4
d_call: .
v_call: TRBV4-1
clone_size: .
cdr3_nt: TGCGCCAGCAGCCAAGGAGCTGCGGGGGAAAAACTGTTTTTT
cdr3_aa: CASSQGAAGEKLFF

j_call: TRBJ1-1
d_call: .
v_call: TRBV5-1
clone_size: .
cdr3_nt: TGCGCCAGCAGCGCCTACCAGGGACAGAACACTGAAGCTTTCTTT
cdr3_aa: CASSAYQGQNTEAFF

j_call: TRBJ1-6
d_call: .
v_call: TRBV3-1/TRBV3-2
clone_size: .
cdr3_nt: TGTGCCAGCAGCCAATCAGGTTACGACTCACCCCTCCACTTT
cdr3_aa: CASSQSGYDSPLHF

j_call: TRBJ1-4
d_call: .
v_call: TRBV29-1
clone_size: .
cdr3_nt: TGCAGCGTTGAAGGGGCAGAAAAACTGTTTTTT
cdr3_aa: CSVEGAEKLFF

j_call: TRBJ2-7
d_call: .
v_call: TRBV2
clone_size: .
cdr3_nt: TGTGCCAGCAGTGAGGGGAGCTCCTACGAGCAGTACTTC
cdr3_aa: CASSEGSSYEQYF

j_call: TRBJ1-4
d_call: TRBD1
v_call: TRBV29-1
clone_size: .
cdr3_nt: TGCAGCGTATCACCGGGACAGGCTGCCTCTAATGAAAAACTGTTTTTT
cdr3_aa: CSVSPGQAASNEKLFF

j_call: TRBJ1-1
d_call: .
v_call: TRBV5-1
clone_size: few
cdr3_nt: TGCGCCAGCAGCTTGGGACAGGTACAGTATTCAGCTGAAGCTTTCTTT
cdr3_aa: CASSLGQVQYSAEAFF

j_call: TRBJ2-5
d_call: TRBD2
v_call: TRBV9
clone_size: .
cdr3_nt: TGTGCCATCGATCCGGGTAGCGGGGGGCACCAAGAGACCCAGTACTTC
cdr3_aa: CAIDPGSGGHQETQYF

j_call: TRBJ2-7
d_call: .
v_call: TRBV5-5
clone_size: .
cdr3_nt: TGTGCCAGCAGCTTGTATTCACAGGGAGTCTACGAGCAGTACTTC
cdr3_aa: CASSLYSQGVYEQYF

j_call: TRBJ1-2
d_call: TRBD1
v_call: TRBV19
clone_size: few
cdr3_nt: TGTGCCAGTAGGAAAACCTATCAGGACAGGCGAAATGGCTACACCTTC
cdr3_aa: CASRKTYQDRRNGYTF

j_call: TRBJ2-3
d_call: TRBD2
v_call: TRBV5-4
clone_size: .
cdr3_nt: TGTGCCAGCAGCTTGGGGGCGGGGGGGCGTTCAGATACGCAGTATTTT
cdr3_aa: CASSLGAGGRSDTQYF

j_call: TRBJ1-1
d_call: .
v_call: TRBV28
clone_size: .
cdr3_nt: TGTGCCAGCAGTCCTAACAAGATGGGCATATTGAACACTGAAGCTTTCTTT
cdr3_aa: CASSPNKMGILNTEAFF